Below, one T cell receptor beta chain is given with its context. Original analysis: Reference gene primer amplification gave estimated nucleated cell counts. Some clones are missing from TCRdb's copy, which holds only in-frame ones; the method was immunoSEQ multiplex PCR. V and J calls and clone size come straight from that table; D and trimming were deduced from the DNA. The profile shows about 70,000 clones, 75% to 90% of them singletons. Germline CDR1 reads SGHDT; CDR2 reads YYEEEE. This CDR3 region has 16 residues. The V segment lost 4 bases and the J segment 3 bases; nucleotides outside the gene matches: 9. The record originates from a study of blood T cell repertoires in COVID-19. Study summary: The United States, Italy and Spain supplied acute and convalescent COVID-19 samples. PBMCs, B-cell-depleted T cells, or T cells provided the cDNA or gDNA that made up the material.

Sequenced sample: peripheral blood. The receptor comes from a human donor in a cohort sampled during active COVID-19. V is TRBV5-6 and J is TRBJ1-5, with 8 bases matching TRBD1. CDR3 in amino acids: CASSGGTGSLNQPQHF. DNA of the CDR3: TGTGCCAGCAGCGGTGGGACAGGCTCTCTCAATCAGCCCCAGCATTTT.